The next 24 T cell receptor beta chains were all read from a single sample in a study of blood T cell repertoires in COVID-19. Assay used: immunoSEQ multiplex PCR; TCRdb lists only in-frame clones, some missing. This table has around 120,000 clones, 88% appearing once. Input material: peripheral blood. These receptors all come from a human donor in a cohort sampled during active COVID-19.

The V gene is TRBV24-1, the J gene TRBJ2-7; D might be TRBD1 (5 bases). The CDR3 runs to 15 residues. Germline CDR1 reads KGHDR; CDR2 reads SFDVKD. V was shortened by 2 bases and J by 5 bases, with 15 bases between the two germline ends. CDR3 in amino acids: CATSDSQTVTNEQYF. DNA of the CDR3: TGTGCCACCAGTGATTCCCAGACAGTTACGAACGAGCAGTACTTC.

As regards this clone: The germline gene is not matched at one end of the junction; a read error may be the cause. The rearrangement joins TRBV10-3 to TRBJ1-2, with 7 bases aligning to TRBD1. The CDR3 loop spans 12 amino acids. Germline assignment: CDR1 ENHRY and CDR2 SYGVKD. The CDR3 bases are TGTGCCATCAGTGGGGCTGGGACAGCCGATATCTTC. It is translated as CAISGAGTADIF.

CDR3 protein: CASSLVPGQVNTGELFF. CDR3 DNA sequence: TGTGCCAGCAGCTTGGTCCCAGGACAGGTCAACACCGGGGAGCTGTTTTTT. V usage is TRBV5-4 and J usage is TRBJ2-2, with 7 positions matching TRBD1. The CDR3 length is 17 residues. J gave up 2 bases and V 0 bases, and 7 bases lay outside the gene matches. Germline loops: CDR1 SGHNT, CDR2 YYREEE (reference sequence).

The rearrangement links TRBV7-2 to TRBJ1-1, with TRBD1 identical over 7 bases. The junction had 4 bases not matched to a gene; V was cut back by 2 bases and J by 1 base. From germline, CDR1 is SGHTA and CDR2 FQGNSA. The CDR3 spans 15 residues. The CDR3, as DNA: TGTGCCAGCAGCTTACGGACAGGTTGGAACACTGAAGCTTTCTTT. It yields the protein CASSLRTGWNTEAFF.

This sequence joins TRBV3-1 (or the pseudogene TRBV3-2) and TRBJ2-5; possibly TRBD2 for D (6 bases). V lost 8 bases, J lost 4 bases, and 14 bases lay in between. The length of the CDR3 is 13 residues. The germline gives CDR1 LGHDT, CDR2 YNNKEL (reference sequence). In DNA form, the CDR3 reads TGTGCCAGCTCCCCGGGGGATGGAGAGACCCAGTACTTC. Translating it yields CASSPGDGETQYF.

This clone appeared a single time. V gene TRBV29-1 combines with J gene TRBJ2-5; D is perhaps TRBD1 (5 bases). Deletions cut 7 bases from V and 5 bases from J, with 14 bases between. This CDR3 has 12 amino acids. Germline V CDR1 and CDR2: SQVTM, ANQGSEA. The chain's CDR3 is CSAQGRLETQYF. CDR3 nucleotides: TGCAGCGCCCAGGGTCGTTTGGAGACCCAGTACTTC.

V gene TRBV25-1 combines with J gene TRBJ1-6; D uncertain. In germline, CDR1 is MGHDK, CDR2 SYGVNS. The CDR3 extends over 13 amino acids. Trimming stripped 5 bases from V and 10 bases from J, with 12 bases between. The CDR3 coding sequence is TGTGCCAGCAGTCAAATCGGAGGGTCACCCCTCCACTTT. Protein sequence: CASSQIGGSPLHF. Combining the CDR3 with reference TRBV25-1 and TRBJ1-6 gives the whole variable domain EADIYQTPRYLVIGTGKKITLECSQTMGHDKMYWYQQDPGMELHLIHYSYGVNSTEKGDLSSESTVSRIRTEHFPLTLESARPSHTSQYLCASSQIGGSPLHFGNGTRLTVT.

The chain has TRBV5-1 and TRBJ2-5; the D gene is possibly TRBD1 (7 bases). Trimming took 5 bases from V and 2 from J, leaving 22 bases between them. The CDR3 sequence is 17 residues long. Germline CDR1 and CDR2: SGHRS and YFSETQ. The CDR3 DNA reads TGCGCCAGCAGGCCGCGGGAACGGGACAGCGAGCAAGAGACCCAGTACTTC. Translated, it gives CASRPRERDSEQETQYF.

As to this clone: The junction shows a germline mismatch at one end, possibly a read error. V usage is TRBV7-7 and J usage is TRBJ2-2; perhaps TRBD2 as D (5 bases). CDR1 is SSHAT and CDR2 is FNYEAQ in the germline V gene (reference sequence). The CDR3 has 14 residues. CDR3: CASSEGVGTGELFF. As DNA, the CDR3 is TGTGCTAGCAGCGAGGGTGTGGGCACCGGGGAGCTGTTTTTT.

V is TRBV11-2 and J is TRBJ2-7; 10 bases align to TRBD1. This CDR3 spans 18 amino acids. V lost 3 bases, J lost 5 bases, and 16 bases stayed unmatched. The V gene's germline CDR1 is SGHAT and CDR2 FQNNGV. CDR3 sequence: CASSLGQGKGAYLHEQYF. The CDR3 coding sequence is TGTGCCAGCAGCTTGGGACAGGGGAAGGGAGCATACTTGCACGAGCAGTACTTC.

This clone was detected only a few times. This sequence joins TRBV15 and TRBJ2-2, with D tentatively TRBD2 (6 bases). The germline CDR1 and CDR2 sequences are LNHNV and YYDKDF (reference sequence). Trimming removed 3 bases from V and 4 bases from J, with 18 bases in between. The CDR3 extends over 17 amino acids. CDR3 sequence: CATSRVPGTPLTGELFF. The CDR3 nucleotides read TGTGCCACCAGCAGGGTTCCCGGGACTCCCCTCACCGGGGAGCTGTTTTTT.

The chain combines TRBV6-5 with TRBJ2-5; 8 nucleotides align to TRBD1. This CDR3 region has 15 residues. With 6 bases clipped from V and 0 bases from J, the junction kept 6 bases outside the gene matches. The V gene's germline CDR1 is MNHEY and CDR2 SVGAGI. The CDR3 DNA reads as TGTGCCAGCAGGGAGCAGGGGGCGTACCAAGAGACCCAGTACTTC. Protein sequence: CASREQGAYQETQYF.

The sample holds one count of this clone. V and J are TRBV5-4 and TRBJ2-1, with TRBD2 identical over 7 bases. V was clipped by 3 bases and J by 8 bases; unmatched bases: 8. In germline, CDR1 is SGHNT, CDR2 YYREEE (reference sequence). The CDR3 totals 14 residues. The CDR3 here is CASSSQWGRDEQFF. In DNA form, the CDR3 reads TGTGCCAGCAGCTCTCAGTGGGGGAGGGATGAGCAGTTCTTC.

V usage is TRBV5-1 and J usage is TRBJ2-1; 7 positions match TRBD1. The ends lost 0 bases at V and 1 base at J; junction bases unmatched: 1. The length of the CDR3 is 15 residues. The germline V gene has CDR1 SGHRS and CDR2 YFSETQ. The CDR3 protein is CASSLGGQSYNEQFF. DNA for the CDR3: TGCGCCAGCAGCTTGGGGGGACAGTCCTACAATGAGCAGTTCTTC.

The chain carries TRBV24-1 and TRBJ2-3; D call uncertain. CDR1 KGHDR and CDR2 SFDVKD come from the germline V gene. V was shortened by 4 bases and J by 6 bases, with 16 bases between the two germline ends. The CDR3 has 15 amino acids. The CDR3 nucleotides read TGTGCCACCAGTGACAATCATTCCGGTATTGATACGCAGTATTTT. Protein: CATSDNHSGIDTQYF.

V is TRBV11-2 and J is TRBJ2-2; 9 bases are shared with TRBD1. The CDR3 has 17 residues. Germline V gives CDR1 SGHAT, CDR2 FQNNGV. V shed 5 bases and J 5 bases; nucleotides not matched to a gene: 12. CDR3 DNA: TGTGCCAGCAGCCACCCGGGCGGGACAGGGACTACCGGGGAGCTGTTTTTT. Its translation: CASSHPGGTGTTGELFF.

This clone was seen a single time. The chain links TRBV2 to TRBJ2-2, with D perhaps matching TRBD2 (5 bases). V shed 7 bases and J shed 2 bases, with 11 bases lying between them. CDR1 and CDR2 from the germline V gene are SNHLY and FYNNEI. CDR3 length equals 14 residues. The CDR3 reads CASMGRGNTGELFF. The CDR3 DNA is TGTGCCAGCATGGGTCGGGGAAACACCGGGGAGCTGTTTTTT.

This CDR3 is CASSQESTGSRQYF. The CDR3 nucleotides are TGCGCCAGCAGCCAAGAGTCGACAGGGAGTCGGCAGTACTTC. The chain joins TRBV4-1 to TRBJ2-7; TRBD1 matches at 7 bases. The length of the CDR3 is 14 residues. Germline loops: CDR1 MGHRA, CDR2 YSYEKL. V lost 0 bases, J lost 9 bases, and 8 bases stayed unmatched.

The rearrangement uses TRBV19 and TRBJ2-7, with unresolved D. Per germline, CDR1 LNHDA and CDR2 SQIVND (reference sequence). Trimming pared 2 bases from V and 3 bases from J, leaving 14 bases between. The CDR3 consists of 15 residues. The CDR3 protein is CASSITPTLDYEQYF. CDR3 sequence (DNA): TGTGCCAGTAGTATAACCCCGACACTTGACTACGAGCAGTACTTC. The whole variable domain, filled in from reference TRBV19 and TRBJ2-7, reads DGGITQSPKYLFRKEGQNVTLSCEQNLNHDAMYWYRQDPGQGLRLIYYSQIVNDFQKGDIAEGYSVSREKKESFPLTVTSAQKNPTAFYLCASSITPTLDYEQYFGPGTRLTVT.

This clone occurred a few times. This chain joins TRBV5-6 and TRBJ2-3; D is uncertain. The V end lost 4 bases, the J end lost 4 bases, and 7 bases lay between the germline ends. The length of the CDR3 is 12 residues. Per the germline V gene, CDR1 is SGHDT and CDR2 is YYEEEE. The CDR3 loop is CASSGLADTQYF. CDR3 in DNA: TGTGCCAGCAGCGGGCTGGCAGATACGCAGTATTTT.

The rearrangement joins TRBV15 to TRBJ2-1, with 13 nucleotides matching TRBD2. Germline V CDR1 and CDR2: LNHNV, YYDKDF (reference sequence). The length of the CDR3 is 17 residues. V lost 1 base to trimming and J lost 4 bases; unmatched junction nucleotides: 4. CDR3 region: CATSRAAGLAGYNEQFF. CDR3 DNA sequence: TGTGCCACCAGCAGAGCTGCGGGACTAGCGGGATACAATGAGCAGTTCTTC. Together with reference TRBV15 and TRBJ2-1, the CDR3 gives the full variable domain: DAMVIQNPRYQVTQFGKPVTLSCSQTLNHNVMYWYQQKSSQAPKLLFHYYDKDFNNEADTPDNFQSRRPNTSFCFLDIRSPGLGDTAMYLCATSRAAGLAGYNEQFFGPGTRLTVL.

This clone was detected ten times or more. The chain recombines TRBV5-5 with TRBJ2-1, with D unclear. The germline gives CDR1 SGHKS, CDR2 YYEKEE (reference sequence). The CDR3 loop spans 15 amino acids. The V end lost 5 bases, the J end lost 0 bases, and 12 bases lay between the germline ends. The CDR3 coding sequence is TGTGCCAGCAGATTAACCCCGAGCTCCTACAATGAGCAGTTCTTC. The encoded protein is CASRLTPSSYNEQFF.

This clone appeared a single time. The chain couples TRBV6-5 to TRBJ2-2; 10 bases are shared with TRBD2. The trim removed 7 bases at V and 1 base at J, leaving 3 bases unmatched. Germline V lookup: CDR1 MNHEY, CDR2 SVGAGI. The CDR3 extends over 15 amino acids. In DNA, the CDR3 is TGTGCCAGCAACCCTAGCGGGGGGAACACCGGGGAGCTGTTTTTT. This translates into CASNPSGGNTGELFF.

The CDR3 region is CASSDSGRPNTEAFF. In DNA, the CDR3 is TGTGCCAGCAGTGATAGCGGACGGCCAAACACTGAAGCTTTCTTT. The chain joins TRBV6-1 to TRBJ1-1; no reliable D call. The germline V gene has CDR1 MNHNS and CDR2 SASEGT. V lost 3 bases to trimming and J lost 2 bases, with 13 bases between them. This CDR3 is 15 amino acids long.